The clone carrying this T cell receptor (beta chain) has just one count. The sample belongs to a study of shared clonotypes between healthy human individuals. Study overall: A couple of women and three men aged 18 to 49 made up the donors. Each donor had three CD4 naive, three CD4 memory, two CD8 naive and one CD8 memory plate.

Sequencing was at deep level. Assay: immunoSEQ multiplex PCR; the TCRdb copy retains only in-frame clones and omits some. Of 1,100,000 or so clones listed, 75% to 80% are singletons. The CDR3 runs 14 residues. Germline CDR1 LNHDA, CDR2 SQIVND (reference sequence). J gave up 1 base and V 5 bases, and 2 bases lay outside the gene matches. The J gene is TRBJ1-1, the V gene TRBV19, with 9 bases identical to TRBD1. The clonotype was recovered from a man aged 18 to 29 in good health. Some clones in this sample may be carry-over from other donors' samples. Sequencing was carried out using memory CD4+ T cells from PBMCs. The sample's subset: CD45RA-negative fraction. For the CDR3, the DNA is TGTGCCAGTAGTCGGGACAGGGCGAACACTGAAGCTTTCTTT. Protein product: CASSRDRANTEAFF.